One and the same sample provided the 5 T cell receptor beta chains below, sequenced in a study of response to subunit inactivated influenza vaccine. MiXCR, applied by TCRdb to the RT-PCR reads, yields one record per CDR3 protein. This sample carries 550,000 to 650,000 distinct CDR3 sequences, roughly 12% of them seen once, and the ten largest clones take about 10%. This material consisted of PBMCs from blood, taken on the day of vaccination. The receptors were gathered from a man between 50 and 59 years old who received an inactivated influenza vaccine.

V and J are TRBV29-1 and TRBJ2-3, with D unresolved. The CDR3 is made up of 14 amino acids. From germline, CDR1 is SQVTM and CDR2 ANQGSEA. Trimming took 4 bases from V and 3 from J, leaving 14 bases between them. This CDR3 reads CSVGYGIVTDTQYF. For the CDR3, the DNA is TGCAGCGTTGGTTATGGGATTGTGACAGATACGCAGTATTTT.

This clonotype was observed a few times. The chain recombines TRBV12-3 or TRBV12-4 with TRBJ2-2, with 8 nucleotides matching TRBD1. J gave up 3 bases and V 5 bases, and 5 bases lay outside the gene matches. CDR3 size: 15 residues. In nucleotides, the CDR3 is TGTGCCAGCAGTAGAGGACAGGGTTACACCGGGGAGCTGTTTTTT. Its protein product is CASSRGQGYTGELFF.

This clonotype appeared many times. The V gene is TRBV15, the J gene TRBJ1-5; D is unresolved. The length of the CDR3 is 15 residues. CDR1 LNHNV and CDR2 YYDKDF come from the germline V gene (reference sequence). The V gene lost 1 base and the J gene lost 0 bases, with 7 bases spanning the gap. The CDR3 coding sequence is TGTGCCACCAGCAGAGGGAAGGGTAGCAATCAGCCCCAGCATTTT. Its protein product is CATSRGKGSNQPQHF.

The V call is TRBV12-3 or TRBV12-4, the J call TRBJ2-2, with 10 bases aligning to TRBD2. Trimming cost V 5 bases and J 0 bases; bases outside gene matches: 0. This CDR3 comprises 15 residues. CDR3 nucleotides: TGTGCCAGCAGTACTAGCGGGACGAACACCGGGGAGCTGTTTTTT. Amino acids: CASSTSGTNTGELFF.

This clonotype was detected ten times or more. The chain's CDR3 is CASRKQGAPKNEQYF. The CDR3 nucleotides are TGTGCCAGCAGGAAACAGGGGGCCCCTAAAAACGAGCAGTACTTC. This chain uses TRBV12-3 or TRBV12-4 with TRBJ2-7, with 9 nucleotides matching TRBD1. The CDR3 loop spans 15 amino acids. V lost 6 bases to trimming and J lost 5 bases; unmatched junction nucleotides: 11.